The 31 T cell receptor beta chains listed next were all sequenced from one sample in a study of CD8 T cells in ankylosing spondylitis (TCRdb year 2017). Library method: 5' RACE. Sequenced using an Illumina HiSeq 2500. Using fastp trimming at Q25 and MiXCR clonotype assembly, TCRdb reanalyzed the public sequencing data and kept in-frame beta chains. Each CDR3 protein gets just one entry, which takes the most common genes and DNA from the rows behind it. For this sample the table gives some 250,000 distinct CDR3 sequences, of which 20% to 30% were detected only once. Over 0.55% of the sample is taken by the ten largest. Sequenced material: blood, either unsorted or a sorted T cell fraction (not recorded which). Receptor source: a male donor with ankylosing spondylitis or in good health (not recorded which).

This clonotype was detected many times. V usage is TRBV20-1 and J usage is TRBJ2-5; 11 bases agree with TRBD1. The CDR3 has 14 amino acids. Trimming removed 3 bases from V and 4 bases from J; junction bases left unmatched: 4. CDR1 is DFQATT, CDR2 SNEGSKA, per germline (reference sequence). CDR3 bases: TGCAGTGCTAGGGACAGGGGGCTCGTAGAGACCCAGTACTTC. Its translation is CSARDRGLVETQYF.

There are many counts of this clonotype. This chain joins TRBV20-1 and TRBJ2-3; 10 nucleotides line up with TRBD2. Looked up from germline, CDR1 is DFQATT and CDR2 is SNEGSKA (reference sequence). CDR3 length equals 16 residues. With 6 bases clipped from V and 2 bases from J, the junction kept 11 bases outside the gene matches. The CDR3 loop is CSAIPASGGHTDTQYF. CDR3 DNA sequence: TGCAGTGCAATACCCGCTAGCGGGGGACACACAGATACGCAGTATTTT.

In this sample, this clonotype turned up many times. The chain links TRBV7-8 to TRBJ2-7; 7 positions match TRBD1. V lost 7 bases, J lost 3 bases, and 6 bases stayed unmatched. Germline V gene lookup returns CDR1 SGHVS and CDR2 FQNEAQ. The CDR3 runs to 13 residues. The CDR3 region is CASTMGQNYEQYF. DNA of the CDR3: TGTGCCAGCACCATGGGACAGAACTACGAGCAGTACTTC.

This clonotype was recorded a few times. The J gene is TRBJ2-5, the V gene TRBV20-1; possibly TRBD1 or TRBD2 for D (5 bases each). CDR3 length: 12 residues. Trimming left V 3 bases short and J 10 bases short, with 15 bases between. Germline V gene data show CDR1 as DFQATT and CDR2 as SNEGSKA (reference sequence). CDR3 DNA: TGCAGTGCTAGTCCCGGGGCCCAACACCAGTACTTC. Its translation: CSASPGAQHQYF.

The genes are TRBV4-1 and TRBJ2-1; TRBD1 matches 9 bases. Losses at the gene ends were 1 base for V and 4 bases for J; bases not matched to a gene: 11. Germline V gene data show CDR1 as MGHRA and CDR2 as YSYEKL. This CDR3 has 18 amino acids. The CDR3 here is CASSQGGPGQGKYNEQFF. CDR3 nucleotides: TGCGCCAGCAGCCAAGGAGGACCGGGACAGGGTAAATACAATGAGCAGTTCTTC.

V is TRBV20-1 and J is TRBJ2-5; 10 positions agree with TRBD2. V shed 2 bases, J shed 5 bases, and the junction held 8 bases outside the gene matches. This CDR3 spans 15 amino acids. Germline loops: CDR1 DFQATT, CDR2 SNEGSKA (reference sequence). CDR3 amino acids: CSARYSGGLAETQYF. DNA for the CDR3: TGCAGTGCTAGATACAGTGGGGGACTAGCGGAGACCCAGTACTTC.

This clonotype was seen at least ten times. This chain uses TRBV5-6 with TRBJ2-5; 7 bases align to TRBD1. The junction had 3 bases not matched to a gene; V was cut back by 3 bases and J by 1 base. Looked up from germline, CDR1 is SGHDT and CDR2 is YYEEEE. The CDR3 length is 14 residues. The CDR3 nucleotides read TGTGCCAGCAGCTGGGGACAGCTCCAAGAGACCCAGTACTTC. It codes for CASSWGQLQETQYF. The variable domain in full, with the rest retrieved from reference TRBV5-6 and TRBJ2-5, is DAGVTQSPTHLIKTRGQQVTLRCSPKSGHDTVSWYQQALGQGPQFIFQYYEEEERQRGNFPDRFSGHQFPNYSSELNVNALLLGDSALYLCASSWGQLQETQYFGPGTRLLVL.

This clonotype was seen more than once but under ten times. V usage is TRBV7-8 and J usage is TRBJ2-2; 7 bases match TRBD2. Germline values: CDR1 SGHVS, CDR2 FQNEAQ. The CDR3 extends over 20 amino acids. V lost 4 bases, J lost 3 bases, and 20 bases stayed unmatched. The CDR3 DNA follows: TGTGCCAGCAGCTCTCCATTTGCCCCTGGGAGGGCTTGGGACACCGGGGAGCTGTTTTTT. Its translation is CASSSPFAPGRAWDTGELFF.

This chain connects TRBV6-1 to TRBJ1-2; 12 bases match TRBD1. The CDR3 has 14 residues. Germline V gives CDR1 MNHNS, CDR2 SASEGT. V dropped 7 bases and J dropped 7; count of bases not matched to a gene: 7. The CDR3 loop reads CASKRGQGAVGYTF. The CDR3 DNA is TGTGCCAGCAAGAGGGGACAGGGGGCCGTTGGCTACACCTTC.

In its sample, this clonotype was seen a few times. J is TRBJ2-5 and V is TRBV5-6; D is perhaps TRBD1 (6 bases). The germline V gene has CDR1 SGHDT and CDR2 YYEEEE. V lost 0 bases and J lost 5, with 14 bases in between. The CDR3 has 15 residues. Here the CDR3 reads CASSLEVRGWETQYF. The CDR3 region has the DNA TGTGCCAGCAGCTTGGAGGTCAGGGGATGGGAGACCCAGTACTTC.

The chain employs TRBV12-3 or TRBV12-4 and TRBJ1-1; 10 nucleotides align to TRBD1. The junction had 1 base not matched to a gene; V was cut back by 5 bases and J by 4 bases. The CDR3 runs 13 residues. The CDR3 region has the DNA TGTGCCAGCAGTGGGGACAGGGGCACTGAAGCTTTCTTT. Its translation is CASSGDRGTEAFF.

V is TRBV30 and J is TRBJ2-7, with D unclear. The CDR3 length is 18 residues. Germline V gene data show CDR1 as GTSNPN and CDR2 as SVGIG (reference sequence). V shed 4 bases and J shed 3 bases, with 28 bases lying between them. DNA of the CDR3: TGTGCCTGGATGGATCGACGTCAGTATGGTAGCAGGCACTACGAGCAGTACTTC. It yields the protein CAWMDRRQYGSRHYEQYF.

The chain uses TRBV29-1 and TRBJ1-2, with 8 bases fitting TRBD1. Per the germline V gene, CDR1 is SQVTM and CDR2 is ANQGSEA. CDR3 length: 14 amino acids. V shed 4 bases, J shed 8 bases, and the junction held 12 bases outside the gene matches. This chain's CDR3 is CSVGGPDRGWGYTF. CDR3 nucleotides: TGCAGCGTTGGCGGTCCTGACAGGGGTTGGGGCTACACCTTC.

This clonotype was seen at least ten times. This chain uses TRBV29-1 with TRBJ2-3; TRBD2 agrees at 8 bases. Germline CDR1 SQVTM, CDR2 ANQGSEA. The CDR3 is 14 amino acids. The ends lost 4 bases at V and 4 bases at J; junction bases unmatched: 7. The CDR3 nucleotides are TGCAGCGTTGTCAGACTAGCGTGGGCAGATACGCAGTATTTT. This codes for CSVVRLAWADTQYF.

J is TRBJ2-2 and V is TRBV29-1, with 10 nucleotides matching TRBD1. V lost 5 bases to trimming and J lost 4 bases; unmatched junction nucleotides: 4. Germline-derived CDR1 and CDR2 are SQVTM and ANQGSEA. The CDR3 extends over 14 amino acids. The CDR3 region has the DNA TGCAGCGTTCGGACAGGGGGAGCCACCGGGGAGCTGTTTTTT. Its protein product is CSVRTGGATGELFF.

V usage is TRBV12-3 or TRBV12-4 and J usage is TRBJ2-1; no firm D call. The CDR3 contains 13 residues. V was clipped by 8 bases and J by 0 bases, with 8 bases between them. CDR3 amino acids: CASSRNSYNEQFF. DNA of the CDR3: TGTGCCAGCTCGAGGAACTCCTACAATGAGCAGTTCTTC.

This chain joins TRBV15 and TRBJ2-3, with D possibly matching TRBD1 (5 bases). The V end was cut by 9 bases, the J end by 2 bases, with 12 bases between. The V gene's germline CDR1 is LNHNV and CDR2 YYDKDF (reference sequence). The CDR3 runs 13 residues. The CDR3 sequence is CATRQDTTDTQYF. For the CDR3, the DNA is TGTGCCACACGCCAGGACACCACAGATACGCAGTATTTT. Full variable domain (missing parts from reference TRBV15 and TRBJ2-3): DAMVIQNPRYQVTQFGKPVTLSCSQTLNHNVMYWYQQKSSQAPKLLFHYYDKDFNNEADTPDNFQSRRPNTSFCFLDIRSPGLGDTAMYLCATRQDTTDTQYFGPGTRLTVL.

The rearrangement joins TRBV27 to TRBJ2-4; TRBD1 is a possible D gene (7 bases). Germline V CDR1 and CDR2: MNHEY, SMNVEV (reference sequence). This CDR3 is 17 amino acids long. V was clipped by 6 bases and J by 5 bases, with 23 bases between them. The CDR3 DNA reads as TGTGCCAGCAGAAGTACCTGGTTGCGGGACAGCCAAAACATTCAGTACTTC. This encodes CASRSTWLRDSQNIQYF.

This rearrangement joins TRBV2 to TRBJ2-1; 7 bases map to TRBD1. The CDR3 is made up of 14 amino acids. V shed 7 bases and J 0 bases; nucleotides not matched to a gene: 3. Germline lookup yields CDR1 SNHLY and CDR2 FYNNEI. The CDR3 DNA reads as TGTGCCAGCACGGGACAGAGCTCCTACAATGAGCAGTTCTTC. It is translated as CASTGQSSYNEQFF.

This clonotype was seen at least ten times. The chain recombines TRBV20-1 with TRBJ2-1; 8 nucleotides align to TRBD2. CDR3 length: 12 amino acids. Per germline, CDR1 DFQATT and CDR2 SNEGSKA (reference sequence). J gave up 7 bases and V 5 bases, and 4 bases lay outside the gene matches. The CDR3 coding sequence is TGCAGTGCTGATAGCGGGGTGAATGAGCAGTTCTTC. It yields the protein CSADSGVNEQFF.

This clonotype has at least ten counts. V usage is TRBV20-1 and J usage is TRBJ1-1; D not resolved. The germline V gene encodes CDR1 DFQATT and CDR2 SNEGSKA (reference sequence). V was pared by 5 bases and J by 4 bases, with 5 bases between. CDR3 length: 10 residues. The CDR3 reads CSAAGTEAFF. In nucleotides, the CDR3 is TGCAGTGCTGCGGGCACTGAAGCTTTCTTT.

This clonotype was counted between two and nine times. CDR3 DNA sequence: TGCAGTGCTAGAGATGCGACCCCTCAGGGCTACGAGCAGTACTTC. Its protein product is CSARDATPQGYEQYF. The chain combines TRBV20-1 with TRBJ2-7; D perhaps matches TRBD1 (5 bases). Germline V gene data show CDR1 as DFQATT and CDR2 as SNEGSKA (reference sequence). This CDR3 has 15 amino acids. V lost 0 bases and J 3 bases, leaving 15 bases between the germline ends.

A few counts support this clonotype. The chain recombines TRBV4-2 with TRBJ1-5, with D possibly matching TRBD1 (6 bases). Germline V CDR1 and CDR2: LGHNA, YNFKEQ. This CDR3 has 19 residues. V was trimmed by 6 bases and J by 2 bases, leaving 26 bases between them. The CDR3 sequence is CASRPTLNQQGPGNQPQHF. As DNA, the CDR3 is TGTGCCAGCAGACCCACCCTGAACCAACAGGGACCGGGCAATCAGCCCCAGCATTTT.

The CDR3 sequence is CATSDRTRQETQYF. In DNA form, the CDR3 reads TGTGCCACCAGTGACCGAACTCGGCAAGAGACCCAGTACTTC. This sequence joins TRBV24-1 and TRBJ2-5, with D hard to call. The CDR3 length is 14 residues. V lost 4 bases, J lost 2 bases, and 10 bases lay in between. The germline CDR1 and CDR2 sequences are KGHDR and SFDVKD.

This clonotype was picked up many times. The chain recombines TRBV9 with TRBJ2-7; weak D call: TRBD2 (6 bases). There are 14 residues in the CDR3. Germline-derived CDR1 and CDR2 are SGDLS and YYNGEE. V was trimmed by 1 base and J by 6 bases, leaving 14 bases between them. Written as DNA, the CDR3 is TGTGCCAGCAGCGTATCCCCACGGGGAGGCGAGCAGTACTTC. Translating gives CASSVSPRGGEQYF.

The chain joins TRBV2 to TRBJ2-7; the match to TRBD2 covers 9 bases. This CDR3 is 14 amino acids long. CDR1 is SNHLY and CDR2 is FYNNEI in the germline V gene. With 7 bases clipped from V and 3 bases from J, the junction kept 7 bases outside the gene matches. In DNA, the CDR3 is TGTGCCAGCAATCAGCGGGGGGCCCTCTACGAGCAGTACTTC. It translates to CASNQRGALYEQYF. Combining the CDR3 with reference TRBV2 and TRBJ2-7 gives the whole variable domain EPEVTQTPSHQVTQMGQEVILRCVPISNHLYFYWYRQILGQKVEFLVSFYNNEISEKSEIFDDQFSVERPDGSNFTLKIRSTKLEDSAMYFCASNQRGALYEQYFGPGTRLTVT.

The V gene is TRBV5-4, the J gene TRBJ1-2, with D hard to call. The CDR3 sequence is 13 residues long. V was clipped by 4 bases and J by 8 bases, with 15 bases between them. Per the germline V gene, CDR1 is SGHNT and CDR2 is YYREEE (reference sequence). DNA for the CDR3: TGTGCCAGCAGCCCGGCCGGTAATAGGGGCTACACCTTC. Amino acids: CASSPAGNRGYTF.

This clonotype was recorded many times. The chain uses TRBV11-2 and TRBJ2-2; 8 bases are shared with TRBD1. The CDR3 is 15 amino acids. V dropped 6 bases and J dropped 6; count of bases not matched to a gene: 9. The V gene's germline CDR1 is SGHAT and CDR2 FQNNGV. The CDR3 sequence: CASSRLGQGAGELFF. CDR3 in DNA: TGTGCCAGCAGTCGTTTAGGACAGGGAGCCGGGGAGCTGTTTTTT.

This clonotype was detected ten times or more. The gene calls are TRBV20-1 and TRBJ2-7; D perhaps matches TRBD2 (5 bases). V was trimmed by 3 bases and J by 5 bases, leaving 11 bases between them. Germline V CDR1 and CDR2: DFQATT, SNEGSKA (reference sequence). CDR3 length: 12 residues. The CDR3 loop is CSASPGFDEQYF. The CDR3, as DNA: TGCAGTGCTAGCCCGGGGTTTGACGAGCAGTACTTC.

The sample holds many counts of this clonotype. This sequence joins TRBV29-1 and TRBJ1-1; D gene ambiguous. Germline-derived CDR1 and CDR2 are SQVTM and ANQGSEA. CDR3 size: 12 residues. The V end was cut by 5 bases, the J end by 0 bases, with 7 bases between. The DNA of the CDR3 is TGCAGCGTTTGGAAAGTGAACACTGAAGCTTTCTTT. Its protein product is CSVWKVNTEAFF.

This clonotype appeared once. The rearrangement uses TRBV24-1 and TRBJ2-5; D is unclear. Trimming cost V 0 bases and J 5 bases, with 12 bases left between them. This CDR3 is built from 15 residues. Germline CDR1 KGHDR, CDR2 SFDVKD. CDR3 sequence: CATSDLGLRMETQYF. CDR3 DNA: TGTGCCACCAGTGATTTGGGGTTGAGGATGGAGACCCAGTACTTC.